This TCR beta chain is drawn from a study of blood T cell repertoires in COVID-19 (dated by TCRdb to between 2020 and 2021). The study in broad terms: The collaborator samples originated in the United States, Italy and Spain and spanned the acute and convalescent phases of COVID-19. The prospective study material was composed of cDNA or gDNA derived from T cells, B-cell-depleted T cells, or PBMCs. Subjects who had been exposed to COVID-19, were actively infected with it, or had recovered from it provided the deeply sampled blood TCRbeta repertoires that made up the dataset. The repertoires were released in a freely available public database intended as a resource for research on the immune response to SARS-CoV-2. Samples came from the ongoing ImmuneRACE study (first 160 participants) plus 1,254 subjects from 6 global collaborators. The sample metadata nearly always contained a de-identified subject ID, COVID-19 status, age in years and sex. Where HLA class I and class II types were available, the types were taken from metadata supplied by the sample provider, not from assay-based typing.

Enrolling through a virtual design, the prospective study's participants ranged in age from roughly 18 to 95 years and lived across roughly 24 United States geographic areas. To assign participants to cohorts, the prospective study relied on clinical history that participants themselves reported in a screening survey and a study questionnaire. Recovered participants in ImmuneRACE Cohort 3 were defined as having two consecutive negative NP/OP PCR tests, clearance from a healthcare professional, or resolution of symptoms. Mobile phlebotomists in the prospective study collected whole blood, serum and a nasopharyngeal or oropharyngeal swab from every participant. Participants in the prospective study had the option to provide additional blood draws and questionnaires over an approximately 2-month period. Blood samples from the prospective study were shipped frozen or at room temperature prior to DNA extraction.

The CDR3 measures 14 amino acids from cysteine to phenylalanine. Only CDR3 DNA remains: 42 bases, in frame from the first base. Taken from the germline V gene, the CDR1 and CDR2 loops are KGHSH and LQKENI. The junction shows trimming of 3 bases on V and 1 base on J, and the gene matches do not reach 2 bases of it. TCRbeta CDR3 regions were amplified from genomic DNA by means of the immunoSEQ Assay, a bias-controlled multiplex PCR. Regarding the original processing steps: The number of nucleated cells in each sample was estimated from the amplification of reference gene primers within the assay. To quantify the absolute abundance of each unique TCRbeta CDR3 rearrangement, sequence reads were collapsed and filtered. For each sample, productive Simpson clonality was calculated by taking the square root of Simpson's diversity index across productive rearrangements. This is the immuneACCESS table as TCRdb keeps it, with only in-frame sequences that have V and J called. A part of the clones is gone; compared with another copy, unresolved V genes explain less than half, and the rest is unexplained. The V and J calls and the clone size are those of that table, but D and trimming were determined from the DNA. This sample has some 300,000 clones in its table, and about nine tenths of those were observed once. Jointly, the top ten make up almost 9.5% of the sample.

As regards this clone: The antigen it recognizes is unknown. No much larger clone exists at a distance of one base, and base qualities are not known.

On the study overall, not on this receptor specifically: Clinical and demographic metadata were provided uncurated, with the amount varying by source and participant.

The source material was PBMCs or T cells enriched from blood (not recorded which). This chain is built from TRBV18 and TRBJ2-5, with 7 bases in between that match TRBD2. The source of this sequence is a young woman who had recovered from COVID-19. CDR3 protein: CASSPTSVQETQYF. The nucleotide sequence reads as follows: TGTGCCAGCTCACCTACTAGCGTCCAAGAGACCCAGTACTTC.